This entry features one T cell receptor (beta chain) sequence. Its antigen remains unidentified. This record comes from a study of cytomegalovirus exposure and HLA in healthy donors. Study-wide results and limits: There were some V segments, including TRBV6-2 and TRBV6-3, excluded as indistinguishable. Judged likely to be a sequencing artifact was a cluster of highly shared sequence variants. Follow-up analysis seemed to connect common viral pathogens with several of the most significant clusters identified.

This PCR relied on a set of 60 Vbeta primers and 13 Jbeta primers. Sequencing used immunoSEQ multiplex PCR; TCRdb keeps in-frame clones, though not all of them. The table shows 130,000 to 150,000 clones, with about 80% occurring only once. Germline values: CDR1 SGHRS, CDR2 YFSETQ. This CDR3 is built from 14 residues. Trimming removed 4 bases from V and 3 bases from J, with 13 bases in between. The TCR sequence derives from a man aged 40-50 years in good health and CMV-seronegative. The chain is built from TRBV5-1 and TRBJ2-5; a possible D gene is TRBD1 (6 bases). The sequenced sample was PBMCs. CDR3 DNA sequence: TGCGCCAGCAGCCCGGTGGCAGGGGAAGAGACCCAGTACTTC. Translating it yields CASSPVAGEETQYF.